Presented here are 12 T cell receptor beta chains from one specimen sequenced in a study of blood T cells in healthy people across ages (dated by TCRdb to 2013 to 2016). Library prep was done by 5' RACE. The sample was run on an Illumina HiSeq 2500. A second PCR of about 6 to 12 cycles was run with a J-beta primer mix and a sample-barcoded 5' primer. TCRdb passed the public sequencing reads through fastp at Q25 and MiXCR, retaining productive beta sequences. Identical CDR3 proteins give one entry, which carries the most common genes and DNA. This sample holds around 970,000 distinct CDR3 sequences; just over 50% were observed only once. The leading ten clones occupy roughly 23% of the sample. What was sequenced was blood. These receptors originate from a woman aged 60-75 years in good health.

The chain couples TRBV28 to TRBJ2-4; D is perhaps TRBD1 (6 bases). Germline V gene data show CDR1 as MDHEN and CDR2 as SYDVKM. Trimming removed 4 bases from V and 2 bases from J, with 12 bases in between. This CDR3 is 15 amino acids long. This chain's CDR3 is CASSSVGGSKNIQYF. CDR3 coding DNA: TGTGCCAGCAGTTCTGTAGGGGGATCCAAAAACATTCAGTACTTC.

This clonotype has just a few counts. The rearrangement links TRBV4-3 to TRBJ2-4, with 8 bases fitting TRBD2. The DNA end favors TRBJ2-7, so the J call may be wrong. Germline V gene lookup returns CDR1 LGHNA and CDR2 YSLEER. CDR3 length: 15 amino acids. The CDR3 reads CASSPRLATVREQYF. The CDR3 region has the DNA TGCGCCAGCAGCCCCCGACTAGCGACAGTCCGCGAGCAGTACTTC.

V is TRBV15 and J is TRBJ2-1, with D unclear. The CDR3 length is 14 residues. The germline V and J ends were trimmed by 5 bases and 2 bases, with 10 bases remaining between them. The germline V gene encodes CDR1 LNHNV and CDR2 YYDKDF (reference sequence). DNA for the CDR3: TGTGCCACCAGCCGGGCACAGACCTACAATGAGCAGTTCTTC. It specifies CATSRAQTYNEQFF. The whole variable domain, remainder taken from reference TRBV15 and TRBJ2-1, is DAMVIQNPRYQVTQFGKPVTLSCSQTLNHNVMYWYQQKSSQAPKLLFHYYDKDFNNEADTPDNFQSRRPNTSFCFLDIRSPGLGDTAMYLCATSRAQTYNEQFFGPGTRLTVL.

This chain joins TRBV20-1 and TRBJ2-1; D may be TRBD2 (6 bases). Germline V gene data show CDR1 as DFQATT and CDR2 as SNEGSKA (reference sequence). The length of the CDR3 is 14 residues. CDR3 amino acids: CRPVGGGVYNEQFF. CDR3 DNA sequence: TGCAGACCAGTGGGGGGTGGGGTTTACAATGAGCAGTTCTTC.

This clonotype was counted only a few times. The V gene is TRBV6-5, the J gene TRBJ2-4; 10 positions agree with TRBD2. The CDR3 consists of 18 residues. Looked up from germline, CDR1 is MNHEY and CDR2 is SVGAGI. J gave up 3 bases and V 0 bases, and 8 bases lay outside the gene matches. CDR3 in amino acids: CASSYSVGTSEHKNIQYF. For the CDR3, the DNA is TGTGCCAGCAGTTACTCGGTAGGGACTAGCGAACACAAAAACATTCAGTACTTC.

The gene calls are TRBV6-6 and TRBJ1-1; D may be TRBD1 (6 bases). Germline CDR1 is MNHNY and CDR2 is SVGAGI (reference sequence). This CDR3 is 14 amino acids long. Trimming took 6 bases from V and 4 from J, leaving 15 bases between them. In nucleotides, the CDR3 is TGTGCCAGCAGCTGGGGGGCGGTTAGCACTGAAGCTTTCTTT. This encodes CASSWGAVSTEAFF.

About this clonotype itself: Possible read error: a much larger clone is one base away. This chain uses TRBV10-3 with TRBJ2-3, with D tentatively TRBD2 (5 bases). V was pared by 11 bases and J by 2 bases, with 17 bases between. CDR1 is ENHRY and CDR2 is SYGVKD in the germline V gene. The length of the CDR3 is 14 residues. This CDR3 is CAAEKGLHTDTQYF. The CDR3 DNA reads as TGTGCCGCCGAAAAAGGACTGCACACAGATACGCAGTATTTT.

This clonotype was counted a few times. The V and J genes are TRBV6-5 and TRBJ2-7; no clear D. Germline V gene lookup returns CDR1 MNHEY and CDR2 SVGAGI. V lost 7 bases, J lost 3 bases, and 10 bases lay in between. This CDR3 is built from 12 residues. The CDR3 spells CASNFVRYEQYF. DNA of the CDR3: TGTGCCAGCAACTTCGTTCGCTACGAGCAGTACTTC.

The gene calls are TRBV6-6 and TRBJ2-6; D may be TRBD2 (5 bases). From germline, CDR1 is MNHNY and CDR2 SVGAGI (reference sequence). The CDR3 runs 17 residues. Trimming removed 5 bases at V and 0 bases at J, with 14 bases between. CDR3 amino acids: CASSTPLGVSGANVLTF. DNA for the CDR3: TGTGCCAGCAGTACCCCACTAGGCGTCTCTGGGGCCAACGTCCTGACTTTC.

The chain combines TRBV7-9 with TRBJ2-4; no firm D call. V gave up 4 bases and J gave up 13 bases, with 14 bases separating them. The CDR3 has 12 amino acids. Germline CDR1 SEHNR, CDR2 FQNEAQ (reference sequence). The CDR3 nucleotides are TGTGCCAGCAGCTCCGAAGCCGACCGGCAGTACTTC. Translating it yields CASSSEADRQYF.

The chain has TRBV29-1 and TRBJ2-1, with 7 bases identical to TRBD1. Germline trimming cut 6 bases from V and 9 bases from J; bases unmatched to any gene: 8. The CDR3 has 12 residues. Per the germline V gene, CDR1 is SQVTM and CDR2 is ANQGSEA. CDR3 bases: TGCAGCGTCGACAGGGAATTGGGTGAGCAGTTCTTC. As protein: CSVDRELGEQFF.

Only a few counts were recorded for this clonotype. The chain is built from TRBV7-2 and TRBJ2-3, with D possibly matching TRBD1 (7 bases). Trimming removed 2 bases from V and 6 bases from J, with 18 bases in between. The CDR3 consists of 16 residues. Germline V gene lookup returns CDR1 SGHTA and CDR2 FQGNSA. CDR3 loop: CASSLIPGPGGDTQYF. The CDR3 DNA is TGTGCCAGCAGCTTAATACCCGGGCCAGGGGGGGATACGCAGTATTTT.